The next 18 T cell receptor beta chains were all read from a single sample in a study of blood T cell repertoires in COVID-19 (TCRdb year 2020). The library was generated by the immunoSEQ multiplex PCR assay. Imported from immuneACCESS, the table was reduced by TCRdb to in-frame sequences with V and J called. These copies leave out some clones; in studies compared against another copy, an unresolved V gene accounts for under half, and the cause of the remainder is not known. For this sample the table gives around 470,000 clones, of which 85% to 90% were detected only once. The biggest ten clones account for roughly 1% of the sample. The specimen sequenced was peripheral blood. These receptors were collected from a man aged 18 to 30 with COVID-19, enrolled during active disease.

The chain couples TRBV5-4 to TRBJ2-7; 7 bases line up with TRBD2. Germline CDR1 SGHNT, CDR2 YYREEE (reference sequence). CDR3 size: 13 residues. V was clipped by 0 bases and J by 6 bases; unmatched bases: 3. The CDR3 protein is CASSLAGTTEQYF. The CDR3 DNA is TGTGCCAGCAGCTTGGCCGGGACTACCGAGCAGTACTTC.

The chain links TRBV7-9 to TRBJ2-7, with D unresolved. Germline V gives CDR1 SEHNR, CDR2 FQNEAQ (reference sequence). The CDR3 contains 14 residues. V was cut by 1 base and J by 6 bases, with 13 bases left in between. CDR3: CASSLDQSSSEQYF. Here the CDR3 DNA reads TGTGCCAGCAGCTTAGACCAGTCTAGTAGCGAGCAGTACTTC.

The chain joins TRBV6-4 to TRBJ1-2; 9 positions agree with TRBD1. The V gene's germline CDR1 is MRHNA and CDR2 SNTAGT. With V trimmed by 6 bases and J by 2 bases, 4 bases remained unmatched. This CDR3 spans 14 amino acids. The CDR3 DNA sequence: TGTGCCAGCAGAGATACAGGGGGCAACTATGGCTACACCTTC. This sequence encodes CASRDTGGNYGYTF.

The chain is built from TRBV27 and TRBJ2-5; 7 bases fit TRBD1. The CDR3 extends over 17 amino acids. J was trimmed by 5 bases and V by 3 bases; bases with no gene match: 15. CDR1 and CDR2 from the germline V gene are MNHEY and SMNVEV (reference sequence). The CDR3 coding sequence is TGTGCCAGCAGTTTCCACCGCTTGACAGGGCCTGTGGAGACCCAGTACTTC. Translation: CASSFHRLTGPVETQYF.

The rearrangement uses TRBV6-1 and TRBJ2-7; tentative D call: TRBD2 (6 bases). V was pared by 5 bases and J by 3 bases, with 17 bases between. Germline loops: CDR1 MNHNS, CDR2 SASEGT. The CDR3 runs to 15 residues. CDR3 DNA sequence: TGTGCCAGCAGTAAGCTGTCGGGAGCGCTCTACGAGCAGTACTTC. This encodes CASSKLSGALYEQYF.

This chain uses TRBV5-1 with TRBJ2-5; 10 bases align to TRBD1. Germline CDR1 SGHRS, CDR2 YFSETQ. The CDR3 sequence is 16 residues long. V was pared by 4 bases and J by 1 base, with 7 bases of the junction left unmatched. The DNA of the CDR3 is TGCGCCAGCAGCCTACAGGACAGGGGGTCCCAAGAGACCCAGTACTTC. Translation: CASSLQDRGSQETQYF. Supplemented by reference TRBV5-1 and TRBJ2-5, the full variable domain reads KAGVTQTPRYLIKTRGQQVTLSCSPISGHRSVSWYQQTPGQGLQFLFEYFSETQRNKGNFPGRFSGRQFSNSRSEMNVSTLELGDSALYLCASSLQDRGSQETQYFGPGTRLLVL.

The chain has TRBV11-2 and TRBJ2-7; 10 positions agree with TRBD1. J lost 2 bases, V lost 0 bases, and 4 bases had no gene match. The CDR3 consists of 16 residues. Per germline, CDR1 SGHAT and CDR2 FQNNGV. CDR3 DNA: TGTGCCAGCAGCTTAGACCCCGGGACAGGGGCCTACGAGCAGTACTTC. It is translated as CASSLDPGTGAYEQYF.

The CDR3 loop reads CASSENGWLASSTYEQYF. The CDR3 DNA reads TGTGCCAGCAGTGAAAACGGATGGCTAGCGAGCAGTACCTACGAGCAGTACTTC. This chain joins TRBV6-1 and TRBJ2-7, with D possibly TRBD2 on 6 matching bases. Germline loops: CDR1 MNHNS, CDR2 SASEGT. This CDR3 spans 18 amino acids. Between the trimmed V and J ends, which lost 2 bases and 2 bases, there was a span of 22 bases.

The gene calls are TRBV18 and TRBJ2-4, with D possibly matching TRBD2 (5 bases). CDR3 length: 15 amino acids. Germline CDR1 and CDR2: KGHSH and LQKENI. V lost 2 bases, J lost 3 bases, and 11 bases lay in between. Written as DNA, the CDR3 is TGTGCCAGCTCACCATTGGAGGTGGTCAAAAACATTCAGTACTTC. Translation: CASSPLEVVKNIQYF.

This chain connects TRBV7-9 to TRBJ2-1; D possibly corresponds to TRBD2 (6 bases). The CDR3 extends over 15 amino acids. Germline V gives CDR1 SEHNR, CDR2 FQNEAQ (reference sequence). V lost 5 bases and J lost 3, with 14 bases in between. The CDR3 is CASSRGDEGYNEQFF. In DNA form, the CDR3 reads TGTGCCAGCAGCCGCGGGGACGAGGGCTACAATGAGCAGTTCTTC.

The V call is TRBV6-6, the J call TRBJ2-3; 11 bases fit TRBD2. Germline CDR1 MNHNY, CDR2 SVGAGI (reference sequence). The CDR3 runs to 15 residues. J lost 5 bases, V lost 5 bases, and 6 bases had no gene match. The CDR3, as DNA: TGTGCCAGCAGTCGGCTAGCGGGGGGAGGAGATACGCAGTATTTT. Amino acid sequence: CASSRLAGGGDTQYF.

The V gene is TRBV7-9, the J gene TRBJ1-2; TRBD1 agrees at 7 bases. The V gene's germline CDR1 is SEHNR and CDR2 FQNEAQ (reference sequence). The CDR3 totals 15 residues. With 3 bases clipped from V and 2 bases from J, the junction kept 6 bases outside the gene matches. CDR3 DNA: TGTGCCAGCAGCTTTTCCGGGACAGCAAACTATGGCTACACCTTC. Translation gives CASSFSGTANYGYTF.

This clone was observed once. The chain employs TRBV19 and TRBJ2-7; 7 bases map to TRBD2. Germline CDR1 is LNHDA and CDR2 is SQIVND (reference sequence). V was pared by 9 bases and J by 0 bases, with 5 bases of the junction left unmatched. The CDR3 totals 13 residues. The CDR3 reads CASGEGASYEQYF. The DNA for the CDR3 is TGTGCCAGCGGGGAGGGTGCCTCCTACGAGCAGTACTTC.

To note about this clone: Distinct nucleotide sequences in the sample also encode this CDR3. CDR3 region: CASSLQGGQPQHF. The CDR3 DNA reads as TGTGCCAGCAGCCTACAAGGGGGTCAGCCCCAGCATTTT. The rearrangement joins TRBV7-8 to TRBJ1-5, with D possibly TRBD1 on 6 matching bases. This CDR3 is built from 13 residues. Germline V gene data show CDR1 as SGHVS and CDR2 as FQNEAQ. V was pared by 5 bases and J by 6 bases, with 11 bases between.

The chain has TRBV5-1 and TRBJ2-2; tentative D call: TRBD2 (5 bases). There are 15 residues in the CDR3. Germline-derived CDR1 and CDR2 are SGHRS and YFSETQ. V lost 3 bases and J 4 bases, leaving 13 bases between the germline ends. CDR3 protein: CASSSSTGGTGELFF. The CDR3 DNA reads TGCGCCAGCAGCTCCTCGACCGGAGGCACCGGGGAGCTGTTTTTT. The full variable domain, completed using reference TRBV5-1 and TRBJ2-2, is KAGVTQTPRYLIKTRGQQVTLSCSPISGHRSVSWYQQTPGQGLQFLFEYFSETQRNKGNFPGRFSGRQFSNSRSEMNVSTLELGDSALYLCASSSSTGGTGELFFGEGSRLTVL.

The chain links TRBV7-8 to TRBJ1-5; 8 nucleotides match TRBD1. There are 14 residues in the CDR3. Per the germline V gene, CDR1 is SGHVS and CDR2 is FQNEAQ. J was trimmed by 5 bases and V by 5 bases; bases with no gene match: 5. The DNA for the CDR3 is TGTGCCAGCAGCCCGGACAGGGCGGATCAGCCCCAGCATTTT. Its translation: CASSPDRADQPQHF.

The chain joins TRBV25-1 to TRBJ1-4; the D is unclear. Looked up from germline, CDR1 is MGHDK and CDR2 is SYGVNS. The V gene lost 3 bases and the J gene lost 0 bases, with 8 bases spanning the gap. The CDR3 length is 15 residues. This CDR3 is CASSDLKPTNEKLFF. Here the CDR3 DNA reads TGTGCCAGCAGTGACCTCAAGCCAACTAATGAAAAACTGTTTTTT.

As concerns this clone: The limits of the CDR3 on the DNA are not certain, so only TCRdb's listed CDR3 is given. The V gene is TRBV6-6, the J gene TRBJ2-7; the table's D call, TRBD1, has no DNA check behind it. Germline V gene sequence: CDR1 MNHNY, CDR2 SVGAGI (reference sequence). The CDR3 is 14 amino acids long, termini counted. CDR3 in amino acids: CASSSSDRIYEQYF.